The 24 T cell receptor beta chains given below trace back to one sample, sequenced in a study of Ad26.COV2.S vaccination and SARS-CoV-2 variants. Profiling relied on immunoSEQ multiplex PCR, and the TCRdb table lists in-frame clones only, not all of them. The sample holds 75,000 to 100,000 clones, approximately 86% seen once. This sample comprised peripheral blood, obtained after recovery from COVID-19. The receptor set was obtained from a human donor who had recovered from COVID-19.

The rearrangement joins TRBV15 to TRBJ1-2; D call uncertain. Germline V CDR1 and CDR2: LNHNV, YYDKDF (reference sequence). V was pared by 1 base and J by 2 bases, with 8 bases between. The CDR3 is made up of 14 amino acids. The CDR3 DNA reads TGTGCCACCAGCAGAGTTCAAATCAACTATGGCTACACCTTC. Translation gives CATSRVQINYGYTF.

In this sample, this clone turned up many times. The chain combines TRBV28 with TRBJ1-5; D is ambiguous. Germline loops: CDR1 MDHEN, CDR2 SYDVKM. V was pared by 7 bases and J by 0 bases, with 16 bases between. This CDR3 contains 16 residues. CDR3 bases: TGTGCCAGCAAGAAAATCCGAACAAATAGCAATCAGCCCCAGCATTTT. Translated, it gives CASKKIRTNSNQPQHF.

V gene TRBV4-1 combines with J gene TRBJ1-4, with 7 bases identical to TRBD1. Trimming at V came to 3 bases and at J to 5 bases, leaving 6 bases not matched to a gene. The CDR3 runs to 15 residues. Germline-derived CDR1 and CDR2 are MGHRA and YSYEKL. CDR3 bases: TGCGCCAGCAGCCAGGGGCAGGGGGGAAATGAAAAACTGTTTTTT. It codes for CASSQGQGGNEKLFF.

The chain joins TRBV28 to TRBJ1-1; TRBD1 agrees at 9 bases. This CDR3 is built from 16 residues. Germline CDR1 is MDHEN and CDR2 is SYDVKM. J gave up 4 bases and V 5 bases, and 11 bases lay outside the gene matches. This CDR3 is CASSPTGQGRFTEAFF. In DNA form, the CDR3 reads TGTGCCAGCAGTCCGACGGGACAGGGCAGATTCACTGAAGCTTTCTTT.

This clone is a singleton in its sample. The chain has TRBV6-1 and TRBJ1-2; maybe TRBD1 (5 bases). The CDR3 sequence is 18 residues long. Germline CDR1 MNHNS, CDR2 SASEGT. V shed 6 bases and J shed 4 bases, with 27 bases lying between them. The chain's CDR3 is CASRELTGTHPFPYGYTF. The CDR3 region has the DNA TGTGCCAGCAGGGAACTAACCGGGACTCACCCCTTCCCCTATGGCTACACCTTC.

The chain uses TRBV7-6 and TRBJ2-1; 14 bases agree with TRBD2. Trimming removed 5 bases from V and 8 bases from J; junction bases left unmatched: 5. The germline V gene encodes CDR1 SGHVS and CDR2 FNYEAQ. The CDR3 covers 15 residues. The CDR3 is CASSQGTSGSYEQFF. The CDR3 DNA reads as TGTGCCAGCAGCCAAGGGACTAGCGGGAGTTATGAGCAGTTCTTC.

CDR3 sequence: CASSFPTGTQETQYF. CDR3 coding DNA: TGTGCCAGCAGCTTTCCAACAGGGACCCAAGAGACCCAGTACTTC. The J gene is TRBJ2-5, the V gene TRBV7-9; D is perhaps TRBD1 (6 bases). The V gene lost 3 bases and the J gene lost 1 base, with 12 bases spanning the gap. Germline V lookup: CDR1 SEHNR, CDR2 FQNEAQ (reference sequence). This CDR3 has 15 amino acids.

The chain recombines TRBV5-4 with TRBJ2-2, with 7 bases lining up with TRBD1. This CDR3 contains 14 residues. V shed 4 bases, J shed 6 bases, and the junction held 6 bases outside the gene matches. From germline, CDR1 is SGHNT and CDR2 YYREEE (reference sequence). The CDR3 DNA reads as TGTGCCAGCAGCGTCGACAGGGTCGCCGGGGAGCTGTTTTTT. Its protein is CASSVDRVAGELFF.

This clone was seen ten or more times. The rearrangement uses TRBV11-3 and TRBJ1-4, with 7 bases aligning to TRBD1. Looked up from germline, CDR1 is SGHNT and CDR2 is YENEEA. The CDR3 length is 15 residues. J was trimmed by 1 base and V by 3 bases; bases with no gene match: 2. The CDR3 bases are TGTGCCAGCAGCTTCACAGGGGTAACTAATGAAAAACTGTTTTTT. Translation: CASSFTGVTNEKLFF.

This clone was picked up one time. This chain uses TRBV2 with TRBJ1-2; tentative D call: TRBD1 (6 bases). The CDR3 is 13 amino acids. Germline-derived CDR1 and CDR2 are SNHLY and FYNNEI. V was pared by 7 bases and J by 4 bases, with 13 bases between. Here the CDR3 reads CASIRGRSYGYTF. DNA for the CDR3: TGTGCCAGCATACGGGGGCGCAGCTATGGCTACACCTTC. The full variable domain, in which reference TRBV2 and TRBJ1-2 provide the parts outside the CDR3, is EPEVTQTPSHQVTQMGQEVILRCVPISNHLYFYWYRQILGQKVEFLVSFYNNEISEKSEIFDDQFSVERPDGSNFTLKIRSTKLEDSAMYFCASIRGRSYGYTFGSGTRLTVV.

The chain carries TRBV4-2 and TRBJ1-1, with D possibly matching TRBD1 (5 bases). This CDR3 has 15 residues. Trimming pared 1 base from V and 1 base from J, leaving 10 bases between. Germline V CDR1 and CDR2: LGHNA, YNFKEQ. CDR3 DNA sequence: TGTGCCAGCAGCCAAGTCTCAGGGCAGAACACTGAAGCTTTCTTT. Translating gives CASSQVSGQNTEAFF.

The chain employs TRBV5-4 and TRBJ2-3; the D gene is possibly TRBD1 (6 bases). The CDR3 length is 15 residues. Trimming stripped 4 bases from V and 0 bases from J, with 12 bases between. Germline V CDR1 and CDR2: SGHNT, YYREEE (reference sequence). Here the CDR3 DNA reads TGTGCCAGCAGCCGAGGACAGTCCAGCACAGATACGCAGTATTTT. It translates to CASSRGQSSTDTQYF.

V is TRBV10-3 and J is TRBJ1-1; the D gene is possibly TRBD1 (6 bases). Between the trimmed V and J ends, which lost 4 bases and 1 base, there was a span of 7 bases. Per germline, CDR1 ENHRY and CDR2 SYGVKD. The CDR3 covers 13 residues. Here the CDR3 DNA reads TGTGCCATCAGTGTAGGGGGGAACACTGAAGCTTTCTTT. Translated: CAISVGGNTEAFF.

The chain employs TRBV5-1 and TRBJ2-2; TRBD2 aligns across 7 bases. CDR3 length: 17 residues. V shed 3 bases, J shed 0 bases, and the junction held 8 bases outside the gene matches. The V gene's germline CDR1 is SGHRS and CDR2 YFSETQ. The CDR3 region is CASSSAFGTTNTGELFF. Written as DNA, the CDR3 is TGCGCCAGCAGCTCGGCCTTTGGGACTACGAACACCGGGGAGCTGTTTTTT.

The chain links TRBV14 to TRBJ1-2, with D unresolved. Trimming took 0 bases from V and 6 from J, leaving 8 bases between them. CDR3 length: 13 residues. Germline loops: CDR1 SGHDN, CDR2 FVKESK. CDR3 in DNA: TGTGCCAGCAGCCAAGATTTAAACGATGGCTACACCTTC. This sequence encodes CASSQDLNDGYTF.

The chain is built from TRBV29-1 and TRBJ2-7; TRBD1 agrees at 12 bases. The CDR3 has 13 amino acids. The V gene end was trimmed by 4 bases and the J gene end by 6 bases; junction bases not matched to a gene: 4. Germline CDR1 is SQVTM and CDR2 is ANQGSEA. CDR3 nucleotide sequence: TGCAGCGTTGTTGGGGGACAGGGGGCCGAGCAGTACTTC. This encodes CSVVGGQGAEQYF.

V is TRBV5-4 and J is TRBJ2-7; 16 bases match TRBD2. The V segment lost 4 bases and the J segment 7 bases; nucleotides outside the gene matches: 11. The CDR3 spans 17 residues. Germline V lookup: CDR1 SGHNT, CDR2 YYREEE (reference sequence). The CDR3 bases are TGTGCCAGCAGCCTCGGGACTAGCGGGAGGGGAGGCAGAGAGCAGTACTTC. It codes for CASSLGTSGRGGREQYF.

The rearrangement uses TRBV28 and TRBJ1-6; D is perhaps TRBD1 (5 bases). Trimming pared 3 bases from V and 9 bases from J, leaving 15 bases between. This CDR3 region has 15 residues. Per germline, CDR1 MDHEN and CDR2 SYDVKM. CDR3 amino acids: CASSLPGVRSSPLHF. The CDR3 DNA reads as TGTGCCAGCAGTTTGCCGGGGGTAAGGAGTTCACCCCTCCACTTT.

The V and J genes are TRBV27 and TRBJ2-7; TRBD2 agrees at 7 bases. The length of the CDR3 is 20 residues. Germline trimming cut 5 bases from V and 4 bases from J; bases unmatched to any gene: 26. The germline V gene encodes CDR1 MNHEY and CDR2 SMNVEV (reference sequence). The CDR3 bases are TGTGCCAGCAGTCTCCGACAGACCTCCTCTATATCGCGGGAGTGGTACGAGCAGTACTTC. As protein: CASSLRQTSSISREWYEQYF.

This clone turned up a few times. V gene TRBV9 combines with J gene TRBJ1-5, with D unclear. V gave up 0 bases and J gave up 0 bases, with 16 bases separating them. The germline V gene encodes CDR1 SGDLS and CDR2 YYNGEE. The CDR3 spans 18 residues. The CDR3 region has the DNA TGTGCCAGCAGCGTAGGAAAAGGTTTTCAGGATAGCAATCAGCCCCAGCATTTT. It specifies CASSVGKGFQDSNQPQHF.

This chain joins TRBV28 and TRBJ1-4; 9 bases match TRBD1. Trimming cost V 1 base and J 8 bases; bases outside gene matches: 8. In germline, CDR1 is MDHEN, CDR2 SYDVKM. This CDR3 comprises 16 residues. The CDR3 reads CASSLYTRGQGEKLFF. The CDR3 nucleotides read TGTGCCAGCAGTTTATATACCCGAGGACAGGGGGAAAAACTGTTTTTT. The full variable domain, its missing parts supplied by reference TRBV28 and TRBJ1-4, is DVKVTQSSRYLVKRTGEKVFLECVQDMDHENMFWYRQDPGLGLRLIYFSYDVKMKEKGDIPEGYSVSREKKERFSLILESASTNQTSMYLCASSLYTRGQGEKLFFGSGTQLSVL.

The V call is TRBV18, the J call TRBJ2-2, with D possibly being TRBD1 or TRBD2 (5 bases each). Germline CDR1 is KGHSH and CDR2 is LQKENI. V was shortened by 6 bases and J by 4 bases, with 15 bases between the two germline ends. This CDR3 has 15 residues. CDR3 sequence (DNA): TGTGCCAGCTCGGCCGGGACCCCGGGCACCGGGGAGCTGTTTTTT. Amino acids: CASSAGTPGTGELFF. Together with reference TRBV18 and TRBJ2-2, the CDR3 gives the full variable domain: NAGVMQNPRHLVRRRGQEARLRCSPMKGHSHVYWYRQLPEEGLKFMVYLQKENIIDESGMPKERFSAEFPKEGPSILRIQQVVRGDSAAYFCASSAGTPGTGELFFGEGSRLTVL.

The chain has TRBV28 and TRBJ2-7, with D unresolved. Germline values: CDR1 MDHEN, CDR2 SYDVKM. The CDR3 has 15 residues. V lost 4 bases and J lost 0, with 13 bases in between. CDR3 sequence: CASSSLSFNSYEQYF. The CDR3 nucleotides read TGTGCCAGCAGTTCTCTGTCTTTCAACTCCTACGAGCAGTACTTC. The full variable domain, rest sourced from reference TRBV28 and TRBJ2-7, is DVKVTQSSRYLVKRTGEKVFLECVQDMDHENMFWYRQDPGLGLRLIYFSYDVKMKEKGDIPEGYSVSREKKERFSLILESASTNQTSMYLCASSSLSFNSYEQYFGPGTRLTVT.

The chain combines TRBV11-3 with TRBJ1-6, with D perhaps TRBD1 (6 bases). Trimming took off 5 bases at V and 8 bases at J, with 19 bases between the two ends. CDR1 and CDR2 from the germline V gene are SGHNT and YENEEA. CDR3 length equals 16 residues. CDR3 sequence: CASSPGRGRGDSPLHF. The CDR3 nucleotides are TGTGCCAGCAGCCCCGGGCGGGGGCGAGGGGATTCACCCCTCCACTTT.